One and the same sample provided the 12 T cell receptor beta chains below, sequenced in a study of blood T cells in healthy people across ages. Primers used in a second PCR of roughly 6 to 12 cycles were a sample-barcoded 5' primer and a J-beta primer mix. In TCRdb, the 5' RACE reads were re-called with MiXCR into one record per CDR3 protein. The sample gives over 600,000 distinct CDR3 sequences, roughly 56% of which show up once; around a quarter is in the top ten. Sample: blood. The receptors come from a middle-aged man in good health.

This chain connects TRBV7-8 to TRBJ2-5; possible D gene TRBD2, 6 bases. Matching the DNA end better, TRBJ2-7 makes the J call doubtful. The CDR3 consists of 12 residues. Germline V gene lookup returns CDR1 SGHVS and CDR2 FQNEAQ. CDR3 sequence: CASSLSGLEQYF. Written as DNA, the CDR3 is TGTGCCAGCAGCTTAAGCGGGCTCGAGCAGTACTTC.

V is TRBV5-1 and J is TRBJ2-7, with 7 bases matching TRBD1. V shed 4 bases and J 5 bases; nucleotides not matched to a gene: 3. The CDR3 totals 12 residues. Germline CDR1 is SGHRS and CDR2 is YFSETQ. The chain's CDR3 is CASSETGDEQYF. The CDR3 nucleotides are TGCGCCAGCAGCGAAACAGGGGACGAGCAGTACTTC.

Ten or more counts support this clonotype. The V and J genes are TRBV20-1 and TRBJ1-5, with unresolved D. Germline V lookup: CDR1 DFQATT, CDR2 SNEGSKA (reference sequence). CDR3 length: 13 residues. V dropped 0 bases and J dropped 6 bases, with 9 bases sitting between them. CDR3 sequence (DNA): TGCAGTGCTAGAGATCCCGGCTCTCAGCCCCAGCATTTT. Protein sequence: CSARDPGSQPQHF.

This clonotype was detected a few times. The chain uses TRBV20-1 and TRBJ1-2, with D perhaps TRBD1 (6 bases). Germline CDR1 is DFQATT and CDR2 is SNEGSKA (reference sequence). V was pared by 2 bases and J by 7 bases, with 17 bases between. This CDR3 is built from 14 residues. DNA for the CDR3: TGCAGTGCTAGACCCCTGACAGGAATCAGTGGCTACACCTTC. It encodes CSARPLTGISGYTF.

The chain employs TRBV5-1 and TRBJ2-5; 8 bases are shared with TRBD1. The trim removed 4 bases at V and 5 bases at J, leaving 10 bases unmatched. The CDR3 contains 15 residues. Germline lookup yields CDR1 SGHRS and CDR2 YFSETQ. The CDR3 region has the DNA TGCGCCAGCAGCCTGGACAAGGACAGGGTTGAGACCCAGTACTTC. Translating gives CASSLDKDRVETQYF.

The V call is TRBV12-3 or TRBV12-4, the J call TRBJ2-4, with 7 bases that match TRBD2. The CDR3 totals 14 residues. The ends lost 5 bases at V and 13 bases at J; junction bases unmatched: 14. Written as DNA, the CDR3 is TGTGCCAGCAGTCCTCTGACTAGCAGCTACGGGCAGTACTTC. Protein: CASSPLTSSYGQYF.

This rearrangement joins TRBV20-1 to TRBJ2-2; no firm D call. The V and J ends lost 1 base and 3 bases respectively, with 9 bases between them. This CDR3 contains 14 residues. Germline V gene data show CDR1 as DFQATT and CDR2 as SNEGSKA (reference sequence). CDR3 residues: CSARAGRDTGELFF. CDR3 coding DNA: TGCAGTGCTAGAGCAGGACGGGACACCGGGGAGCTGTTTTTT.

The chain links TRBV20-1 to TRBJ2-3; 7 bases are shared with TRBD2. The CDR3 has 14 residues. Germline CDR1 reads DFQATT; CDR2 reads SNEGSKA (reference sequence). The CDR3 DNA reads TGCATGGGCAAGTTAGCGGGTACCACAGATACGCAGTATTTT. Encoded protein: CMGKLAGTTDTQYF.

This clonotype was seen a few times. The chain combines TRBV29-1 with TRBJ2-3; 7 bases map to TRBD2. The CDR3 is made up of 14 amino acids. From germline, CDR1 is SQVTM and CDR2 ANQGSEA. V shed 2 bases, J shed 4 bases, and the junction held 6 bases outside the gene matches. CDR3 coding DNA: TGCAGCGTTGAACCCGCGGGAGAGGCAGATACGCAGTATTTT. The encoded protein is CSVEPAGEADTQYF.

The genes are TRBV20-1 and TRBJ2-1; 9 bases align to TRBD2. V shed 4 bases and J 2 bases; nucleotides not matched to a gene: 3. The CDR3 consists of 14 residues. The germline V gene encodes CDR1 DFQATT and CDR2 SNEGSKA (reference sequence). CDR3 DNA: TGCAGTGCTATTAGCGGGGGAACCTACAATGAGCAGTTCTTC. Its translation: CSAISGGTYNEQFF.

The chain's CDR3 is CAITGGFLSGANVLTF. CDR3 DNA sequence: TGCGCCATCACCGGGGGATTCCTCTCTGGGGCCAACGTCCTGACTTTC. The rearrangement links TRBV4-1 to TRBJ2-6, with a tentative D call TRBD2 (6 bases). Trimming pared 10 bases from V and 0 bases from J, leaving 16 bases between. The CDR3 covers 16 residues. Germline assignment: CDR1 MGHRA and CDR2 YSYEKL.

The V gene is TRBV20-1, the J gene TRBJ2-7; no clear D gene. The germline gives CDR1 DFQATT, CDR2 SNEGSKA (reference sequence). This CDR3 spans 11 amino acids. V lost 1 base, J lost 3 bases, and 4 bases lay in between. The CDR3 bases are TGCAGTGCTAGAGCGGACTACGAGCAGTACTTC. Residues: CSARADYEQYF.